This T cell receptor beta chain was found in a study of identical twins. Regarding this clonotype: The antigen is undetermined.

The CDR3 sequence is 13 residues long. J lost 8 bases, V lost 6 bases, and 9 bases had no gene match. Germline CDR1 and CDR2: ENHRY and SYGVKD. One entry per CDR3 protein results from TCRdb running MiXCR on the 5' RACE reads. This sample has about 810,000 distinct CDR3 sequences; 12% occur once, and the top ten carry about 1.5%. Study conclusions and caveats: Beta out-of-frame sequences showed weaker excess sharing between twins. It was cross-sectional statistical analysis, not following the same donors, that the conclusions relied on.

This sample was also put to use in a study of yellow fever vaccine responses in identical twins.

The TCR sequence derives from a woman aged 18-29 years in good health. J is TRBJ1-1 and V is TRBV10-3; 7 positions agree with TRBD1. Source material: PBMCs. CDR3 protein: CAIREGAINEAFF. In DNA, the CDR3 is TGTGCCATCAGGGAGGGGGCGATAAACGAAGCTTTCTTT.